This paragraph covers one TCR beta chain sequence. This CDR3 is built from 16 residues. Germline CDR1 reads MNHNY; CDR2 reads SVGAGI (reference sequence). Deletions cut 0 bases from V and 8 bases from J, with 16 bases between. These data originate in a study of OX40 agonist ivuxolimab in advanced cancers. Study overall: Eligibility admitted prior anti-PD-1, anti-PD-L1 or anti-CTLA-4 therapy; around 41% had some.

Generated by immunoSEQ multiplex PCR, the TCRdb table keeps only in-frame clones and is missing some. The sample has about 70,000 clones, around 88% seen once. The chain carries TRBV6-6 and TRBJ1-4, with D possibly TRBD1 on 6 matching bases. This TCR was recovered from an adult with an advanced solid tumor such as melanoma, head and neck, liver or kidney cancer. The sample was CD4+ or CD8+ T cells sorted from blood, taken in a trial of the OX40 agonist ivuxolimab. CDR3 nucleotides: TGTGCCAGCAGTTACTCATTGGGCACAGGGCGCGAAAAACTGTTTTTT. It encodes CASSYSLGTGREKLFF.